Sequencing of this T cell receptor beta chain was carried out in a study of T cells in Graves' hyperthyroidism and ophthalmopathy. Study-wide findings and caveats: Within blood appeared most thyroid clonotypes that had expanded above 0.001. Before onset, by a median of around six months, the model predicted ophthalmopathy.

The CDR3 runs to 14 residues. The V gene lost 5 bases and the J gene lost 0 bases, with 11 bases spanning the gap. Germline loops: CDR1 PRHDT, CDR2 FYEKMQ (reference sequence). Regions amplified from RNA transcripts were the TCR beta CDR3 regions. Initially, a first-round RT-PCR of the TCR CDR3 employed the HTBI primer set. TCRdb reprocessed the multiplex PCR reads with MiXCR, giving one entry per CDR3 protein. Among around 620,000 distinct CDR3 sequences listed, about 17% were seen once. Graves' hyperthyroidism showing no ophthalmopathy progression within 18 months was considered stable. This clonotype was recorded a few times. Its antigen is unidentified.

The receptor's source is a woman aged 25 to 39 with Graves' hyperthyroidism. Sequencing input: blood. The V gene is TRBV13, the J gene TRBJ2-7; no definite D call. CDR3 sequence (DNA): TGTGCCAGCAGCCGAGACCTGGACTCCTACGAGCAGTACTTC. Translation: CASSRDLDSYEQYF.